The 5 T cell receptor beta chains reported below all come from one sample, sequenced in a study of cytomegalovirus exposure and HLA in healthy donors (dated by TCRdb to the late 2010s). The library was generated by the immunoSEQ multiplex PCR assay. For the multiplex PCR, a mixture combining 60 forward primers for TCR Vbeta segments and 13 reverse primers for TCR Jbeta segments was used. TCRdb carries this immuneACCESS record with in-frame sequences only. Its versions omit some clonotypes, under half of them owing to an unresolved V gene in the studies checked, with the rest unexplained. The sample table records over 150,000 clones; around 80% of these occur just once. The top ten constitute roughly 4.4% of the sample. Sequences were obtained from PBMCs. The receptors derive from a man aged 30 to 45 in good health and CMV-seronegative.

The chain has TRBV7-6 and TRBJ2-7; tentatively, D is TRBD1 (6 bases). From germline, CDR1 is SGHVS and CDR2 FNYEAQ. Trimming cost V 5 bases and J 4 bases, with 18 bases left between them. The CDR3 totals 15 residues. DNA for the CDR3: TGTGCCAGCAGCCCAAACTACAGGGTGGAATACGAGCAGTACTTC. Protein sequence: CASSPNYRVEYEQYF.

The rearrangement links TRBV28 to TRBJ1-5; no reliable D call. CDR1 is MDHEN and CDR2 is SYDVKM in the germline V gene. The CDR3 sequence is 13 residues long. The germline V and J ends were trimmed by 3 bases and 7 bases, with 10 bases remaining between them. CDR3 coding DNA: TGTGCCAGCAGTTTCGAGGAGGAACAGCCCCAGCATTTT. Translation gives CASSFEEEQPQHF.

The V gene is TRBV28, the J gene TRBJ2-5, with a tentative D call TRBD2 (5 bases). Per germline, CDR1 MDHEN and CDR2 SYDVKM. The V end lost 6 bases, the J end lost 11 bases, and 13 bases lay between the germline ends. The CDR3 has 11 amino acids. CDR3 in amino acids: CASSPLWEQYF. The CDR3 bases are TGTGCCAGCAGCCCCCTTTGGGAGCAGTACTTC.

The gene calls are TRBV7-2 and TRBJ1-5; perhaps TRBD1 as D (6 bases). V lost 4 bases to trimming and J lost 6 bases, with 10 bases between them. This CDR3 comprises 13 residues. Germline V gene data show CDR1 as SGHTA and CDR2 as FQGNSA. The CDR3 DNA reads as TGTGCCAGCAGCTCACAGGGAAGTCAGCCCCAGCATTTT. Protein product: CASSSQGSQPQHF.

This clone was seen only once. This chain joins TRBV30 and TRBJ2-5; 7 nucleotides match TRBD1. CDR1 and CDR2 (germline): GTSNPN, SVGIG (reference sequence). With 4 bases clipped from V and 4 bases from J, the junction kept 6 bases outside the gene matches. This CDR3 comprises 13 residues. CDR3 DNA: TGTGCCTGGACTTACAGGGGTGCAGAGACCCAGTACTTC. Translated, it gives CAWTYRGAETQYF.